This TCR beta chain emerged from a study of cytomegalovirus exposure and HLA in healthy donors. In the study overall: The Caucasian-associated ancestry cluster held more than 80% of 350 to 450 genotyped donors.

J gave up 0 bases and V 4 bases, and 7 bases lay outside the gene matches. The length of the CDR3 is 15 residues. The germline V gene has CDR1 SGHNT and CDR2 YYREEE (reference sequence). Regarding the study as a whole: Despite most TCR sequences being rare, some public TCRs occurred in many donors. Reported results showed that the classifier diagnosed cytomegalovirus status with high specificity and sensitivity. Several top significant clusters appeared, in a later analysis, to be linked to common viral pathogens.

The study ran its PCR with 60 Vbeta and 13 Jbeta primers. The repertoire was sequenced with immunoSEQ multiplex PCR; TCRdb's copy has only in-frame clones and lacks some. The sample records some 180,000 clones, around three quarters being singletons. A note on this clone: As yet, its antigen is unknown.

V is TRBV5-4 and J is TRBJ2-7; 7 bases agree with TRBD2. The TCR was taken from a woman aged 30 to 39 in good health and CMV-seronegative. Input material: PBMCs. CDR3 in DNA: TGTGCCAGCAGCCTAGGGCGGGGGAACTCCTACGAGCAGTACTTC. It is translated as CASSLGRGNSYEQYF.